This T cell receptor (beta chain) was observed in a study of T cells in Graves' hyperthyroidism and ophthalmopathy. The wider study: Peripheral blood draws took place at initial diagnosis, ahead of any treatment.

Ophthalmopathy cases met thresholds of Clinical Activity Score at least 3, NOSPECS grade at least 4 and duration under 3 months. Clinical symptoms, serum thyroxine and TRAb, thyroid ultrasound and orbital computed tomography together formed the diagnostic basis. RNA transcripts were the template for amplifying TCR beta CDR3 regions. The HTBI primer set was used in a first-round RT-PCR of the TCR CDR3. One entry per CDR3 protein, called by TCRdb with MiXCR from the multiplex PCR reads. This table holds hundreds of thousands of distinct CDR3 sequences, about 20% found once. Sequenced: blood. This TCR was sampled from a woman between 70 and 85 years old with Graves' ophthalmopathy.

The CDR3 spells CASSAYQKMNTEAFF. Here the CDR3 DNA reads TGTGCCAGCAGCGCGTACCAGAAGATGAACACTGAAGCTTTCTTT. The rearrangement links TRBV7-9 to TRBJ1-1; D is unclear. Germline V gene data show CDR1 as SEHNR and CDR2 as FQNEAQ (reference sequence). Trimming cost V 5 bases and J 0 bases, with 13 bases left between them. The CDR3 contains 15 residues.